The 23 T cell receptor beta chains listed next were all sequenced from one sample in a study of blood T cell repertoires in COVID-19. Sequencing was performed with immunoSEQ multiplex PCR; in TCRdb, only in-frame clones are kept and a portion is missing. The table has some 330,000 clones, more than 75% seen once; the top ten hold roughly 1.9%. Material: PBMCs or T cells enriched from blood (not recorded which). The source of these receptors is a man aged 40-55 years in a cohort exposed to, infected with or recovered from COVID-19 (not recorded which).

As concerns this clone: One end of the junction fails to match germline, which may point to a read error. V gene TRBV4-1 combines with J gene TRBJ1-2; 8 nucleotides agree with TRBD1. The CDR3 is 16 amino acids. Per the germline V gene, CDR1 is MGHRA and CDR2 is YSYEKL. The CDR3: CASSHSRTGLNYGYTF. The CDR3 coding sequence is TGCGCCAGCAGTCATTCCAGGACAGGGTTAAACTACGGCTACACCTTC.

The CDR3 sequence: CASGGGYEQYF. CDR3 DNA sequence: TGTGCCAGTGGGGGAGGCTACGAGCAGTACTTC. The chain carries TRBV27 and TRBJ2-7; D might be TRBD2 (6 bases). Germline CDR1 reads MNHEY; CDR2 reads SMNVEV (reference sequence). Trimming stripped 9 bases from V and 3 bases from J, with 9 bases between. CDR3 size: 11 residues.

This chain joins TRBV27 and TRBJ2-7, with 8 bases that match TRBD1. Germline V lookup: CDR1 MNHEY, CDR2 SMNVEV (reference sequence). The CDR3 has 13 amino acids. With 10 bases clipped from V and 2 bases from J, the junction kept 7 bases outside the gene matches. The CDR3 DNA reads TGTGCCATCCCGGGACAGGAGGCCTACGAGCAGTACTTC. This sequence encodes CAIPGQEAYEQYF.

V and J are TRBV5-1 and TRBJ1-4; a weak D match, TRBD1 (6 bases). Trimming left V 4 bases short and J 4 bases short, with 11 bases between. Germline-derived CDR1 and CDR2 are SGHRS and YFSETQ. This CDR3 is 14 amino acids long. The CDR3 region is CASSPDRDNEKLFF. The CDR3 coding sequence is TGCGCCAGCAGCCCGGACAGAGATAATGAAAAACTGTTTTTT.

The V and J genes are TRBV19 and TRBJ1-2; D perhaps matches TRBD1 (5 bases). Germline loops: CDR1 LNHDA, CDR2 SQIVND (reference sequence). The CDR3 runs to 14 residues. V was trimmed by 7 bases and J by 6 bases, leaving 18 bases between them. CDR3 amino acids: CASTLGGAYDGYTF. The DNA of the CDR3 is TGTGCCAGTACCCTCGGAGGGGCGTATGATGGCTACACCTTC.

On this clone itself: Other DNA variants within this sample encode the same CDR3. The chain uses TRBV10-1 and TRBJ2-7; 9 bases agree with TRBD1. Trimming at V came to 6 bases and at J to 3 bases, leaving 3 bases not matched to a gene. Germline assignment: CDR1 WNHNN and CDR2 SYGVQD (reference sequence). The length of the CDR3 is 13 residues. The CDR3 protein is CASSSGQGYEQYF. The DNA for the CDR3 is TGCGCCAGCAGCTCGGGACAGGGCTACGAGCAGTACTTC.

The sample holds one count of this clone. The gene calls are TRBV18 and TRBJ2-7; the match to TRBD2 covers 15 bases. Germline V CDR1 and CDR2: KGHSH, LQKENI. This CDR3 region has 17 residues. V shed 6 bases and J 4 bases; nucleotides not matched to a gene: 10. CDR3 bases: TGTGCCAGCTCCAGAAGTGGGGGACTAGCGGGAGGTTACGAGCAGTACTTC. This gives the protein CASSRSGGLAGGYEQYF.

As concerns this clone: Other nucleotide sequences from this sample produce the same CDR3. The chain employs TRBV5-1 and TRBJ1-2; D call uncertain. The CDR3 sequence is 13 residues long. Germline V gene lookup returns CDR1 SGHRS and CDR2 YFSETQ. V was trimmed by 0 bases and J by 2 bases, leaving 5 bases between them. The CDR3, as DNA: TGCGCCAGCAGCTTGGGGCAAAACTATGGCTACACCTTC. Amino acid sequence: CASSLGQNYGYTF.

The chain employs TRBV20-1 and TRBJ2-1, with 12 bases aligning to TRBD2. CDR1 is DFQATT and CDR2 is SNEGSKA in the germline V gene (reference sequence). After removal of 3 bases from V and 10 bases from J, the junction contained 7 bases not matched to a gene. This CDR3 has 14 residues. CDR3 DNA sequence: TGCAGTGCTAGTGAACTAGCGGGAGGACTAGAGCAGTTCTTC. Its translation: CSASELAGGLEQFF.

The chain links TRBV4-1 to TRBJ1-6; 9 bases match TRBD1. The CDR3 contains 17 residues. V was clipped by 1 base and J by 7 bases; unmatched bases: 8. Germline CDR1 MGHRA, CDR2 YSYEKL. The CDR3 loop is CASSQGQGGLSNSPLHF. The CDR3 DNA reads as TGCGCCAGCAGCCAAGGACAGGGGGGGTTGAGCAATTCACCCCTCCACTTT.

J is TRBJ2-5 and V is TRBV6-5, with 7 positions matching TRBD2. The ends lost 6 bases at V and 0 bases at J; junction bases unmatched: 4. Germline CDR1 is MNHEY and CDR2 is SVGAGI. The CDR3 loop spans 14 amino acids. The CDR3 reads CASRAGRNQETQYF. The CDR3 DNA follows: TGTGCCAGCAGAGCGGGACGCAACCAAGAGACCCAGTACTTC.

The chain links TRBV10-3 to TRBJ2-1, with 7 bases identical to TRBD2. CDR1 and CDR2 from the germline V gene are ENHRY and SYGVKD. This CDR3 spans 15 amino acids. The V segment lost 7 bases and the J segment 0 bases; nucleotides outside the gene matches: 6. The CDR3 bases are TGTGCCATCACTCCGAGCGGGATCTCCTACAATGAGCAGTTCTTC. Its translation is CAITPSGISYNEQFF.

This clone was recorded a few times. The chain couples TRBV19 to TRBJ1-3; 8 nucleotides align to TRBD1. CDR1 is LNHDA, CDR2 SQIVND, per germline (reference sequence). The CDR3 totals 14 residues. The ends lost 4 bases at V and 3 bases at J; junction bases unmatched: 2. DNA of the CDR3: TGTGCCAGTAGTACCGGACAGGGTGGAAACACCATATATTTT. Translation gives CASSTGQGGNTIYF.

The CDR3 sequence: CASSESGTLFSYEQYF. DNA of the CDR3: TGTGCCAGCAGTGAATCCGGTACCCTCTTCTCCTACGAGCAGTACTTC. The chain is built from TRBV25-1 and TRBJ2-7; D ambiguous. V lost 1 base and J lost 0, with 13 bases in between. Germline-derived CDR1 and CDR2 are MGHDK and SYGVNS. This CDR3 has 16 amino acids.

J is TRBJ1-6 and V is TRBV11-2; maybe TRBD1 (5 bases). Germline loops: CDR1 SGHAT, CDR2 FQNNGV. The CDR3 length is 14 residues. Trimming removed 4 bases at V and 7 bases at J, with 11 bases between. The CDR3, as DNA: TGTGCCAGCAGCTCGACAGTAAGAAATTCACCCCTCCACTTT. Protein sequence: CASSSTVRNSPLHF.

This chain joins TRBV11-1 and TRBJ2-7; 11 nucleotides line up with TRBD2. Losses at the gene ends were 5 bases for V and 0 bases for J; bases not matched to a gene: 6. The CDR3 is 16 amino acids. The V gene's germline CDR1 is SGHAT and CDR2 FQDESV (reference sequence). The CDR3 sequence: CASSRVGTSGSYEQYF. CDR3 DNA: TGTGCCAGCAGCCGAGTTGGGACTAGCGGCTCCTACGAGCAGTACTTC.

This rearrangement joins TRBV3-1 (or the pseudogene TRBV3-2) to TRBJ2-1; 11 nucleotides match TRBD2. CDR3 length: 15 amino acids. Germline CDR1 LGHDT, CDR2 YNNKEL (reference sequence). V lost 8 bases and J lost 7; bases outside the gene matches: 10. CDR3 amino acids: CASSSRGLAVNEQFF. The CDR3 nucleotides are TGTGCCAGCTCCAGCCGGGGACTAGCGGTTAATGAGCAGTTCTTC.

The rearrangement joins TRBV3-1 (or the pseudogene TRBV3-2) to TRBJ2-3, with 11 bases fitting TRBD2. The germline V gene has CDR1 LGHDT and CDR2 YNNKEL (reference sequence). CDR3 length: 16 amino acids. Germline trimming cut 5 bases from V and 2 bases from J; bases unmatched to any gene: 6. This CDR3 reads CASSYRLAGSTDTQYF. The CDR3 nucleotides read TGTGCCAGCAGCTACCGACTAGCGGGGTCCACAGATACGCAGTATTTT.

V is TRBV6-5 and J is TRBJ1-5, with 10 bases fitting TRBD1. Per the germline V gene, CDR1 is MNHEY and CDR2 is SVGAGI. J lost 6 bases, V lost 5 bases, and 7 bases had no gene match. The CDR3 runs 15 residues. The CDR3 DNA reads TGTGCCAGCAGTACCCGGGACAGGGGTGTTCAGCCCCAGCATTTT. Translation: CASSTRDRGVQPQHF.

V gene TRBV4-1 combines with J gene TRBJ1-2; 7 nucleotides align to TRBD1. Germline loops: CDR1 MGHRA, CDR2 YSYEKL. CDR3 length: 15 residues. Trimming at V came to 5 bases and at J to 6 bases, leaving 12 bases not matched to a gene. The CDR3 region has the DNA TGCGCCAGCAGCACCCGACAGGGATTTTCGGATGGCTACACCTTC. This gives the protein CASSTRQGFSDGYTF.

V and J are TRBV7-2 and TRBJ1-2; D gene uncertain. Germline V gene data show CDR1 as SGHTA and CDR2 as FQGNSA. There are 15 residues in the CDR3. V dropped 3 bases and J dropped 0 bases, with 11 bases sitting between them. The CDR3 DNA reads TGTGCCAGCAGCTTGTACCCACAAACTAACTATGGCTACACCTTC. It yields the protein CASSLYPQTNYGYTF.

CDR3 in amino acids: CASSAGQGVFGYTF. The CDR3 DNA sequence: TGTGCCAGCAGCGCCGGACAGGGTGTTTTTGGCTACACCTTC. The gene calls are TRBV11-2 and TRBJ1-2; TRBD1 matches at 8 bases. Germline V gene sequence: CDR1 SGHAT, CDR2 FQNNGV. After removal of 5 bases from V and 7 bases from J, the junction contained 9 bases not matched to a gene. There are 14 residues in the CDR3.

This chain links TRBV6-4 with TRBJ2-7, with TRBD2 as a possible D gene (5 bases). This CDR3 is 14 amino acids long. Germline CDR1 is MRHNA and CDR2 is SNTAGT. The V end was cut by 6 bases, the J end by 4 bases, with 16 bases between. The CDR3 coding sequence is TGTGCCAGCAGCTTGGCGGGCGAATGGTACGAGCAGTACTTC. Translation gives CASSLAGEWYEQYF.